Below, 4 T cell receptor beta chains from the same sample are listed, as sequenced in a study of blood T cell repertoires in COVID-19. TCRdb's copy holds only in-frame clones and misses some; the assay was immunoSEQ multiplex PCR. The sample has roughly 160,000 clones; roughly 85% are singletons. The material sequenced was PBMCs or T cells enriched from blood (not recorded which). The receptors shown here come from an older woman in a cohort exposed to, infected with or recovered from COVID-19 (not recorded which).

The chain is built from TRBV5-4 and TRBJ1-4, with D possibly being TRBD1 (5 bases). Germline values: CDR1 SGHNT, CDR2 YYREEE (reference sequence). This CDR3 has 15 residues. V shed 3 bases and J shed 0 bases, with 9 bases lying between them. DNA for the CDR3: TGTGCCAGCAGCTCGCAGGGAACAACTAATGAAAAACTGTTTTTT. Amino acid sequence: CASSSQGTTNEKLFF.

The rearrangement uses TRBV2 and TRBJ1-1; D not resolved. V was shortened by 1 base and J by 10 bases, with 13 bases between the two germline ends. In germline, CDR1 is SNHLY, CDR2 FYNNEI. The CDR3 has 13 amino acids. The CDR3 loop is CASSEGYSTGAFF. CDR3 in DNA: TGTGCCAGCAGTGAAGGTTATAGCACCGGAGCTTTCTTT. The variable domain in full, completed from reference TRBV2 and TRBJ1-1, reads EPEVTQTPSHQVTQMGQEVILRCVPISNHLYFYWYRQILGQKVEFLVSFYNNEISEKSEIFDDQFSVERPDGSNFTLKIRSTKLEDSAMYFCASSEGYSTGAFFGQGTRLTVV.

The chain couples TRBV28 to TRBJ2-7; 8 nucleotides agree with TRBD2. Germline V gene sequence: CDR1 MDHEN, CDR2 SYDVKM. The ends lost 1 base at V and 2 bases at J; junction bases unmatched: 4. This CDR3 is built from 15 residues. The CDR3 protein is CASSLSSGYAYEQYF. CDR3 DNA sequence: TGTGCCAGCAGTTTATCTAGCGGGTACGCCTACGAGCAGTACTTC. Combining the CDR3 with reference TRBV28 and TRBJ2-7 gives the whole variable domain DVKVTQSSRYLVKRTGEKVFLECVQDMDHENMFWYRQDPGLGLRLIYFSYDVKMKEKGDIPEGYSVSREKKERFSLILESASTNQTSMYLCASSLSSGYAYEQYFGPGTRLTVT.

CDR3 sequence: CASSQEEVHRGYEQYF. The CDR3 bases are TGCGCCAGCAGCCAAGAAGAGGTCCACAGGGGGTACGAGCAGTACTTC. The chain is built from TRBV4-3 and TRBJ2-7; 8 bases map to TRBD1. Per the germline V gene, CDR1 is LGHNA and CDR2 is YSLEER. The CDR3 totals 16 residues. The V segment lost 0 bases and the J segment 4 bases; nucleotides outside the gene matches: 8.